The T cell receptor beta chain under discussion was sequenced for a study of shared clonotypes between healthy human individuals. About the study: A couple of women and a few men aged 18 to 49 served as donors.

Profiled with immunoSEQ multiplex PCR; TCRdb holds only in-frame clones, not every one. Among 2 million to 3 million clones listed, roughly 93% were seen once. Germline values: CDR1 SGHVS, CDR2 FQNEAQ. J lost 4 bases, V lost 4 bases, and 5 bases had no gene match. The CDR3 spans 14 residues. Sequencing input: naive CD4+ T cells from PBMCs. Sample subset: CD45RA+ positively selected. This TCR derives from a young man in good health. Some clones in this sample may be carry-over from other donors' samples. This sequence joins TRBV7-8 and TRBJ2-7; 9 bases are a match to TRBD1. CDR3 region: CASSSWDRVYEQYF. As DNA, the CDR3 is TGTGCCAGCAGCTCATGGGACAGGGTTTACGAGCAGTACTTC.